Listed here are 10 T cell receptor beta chains from one sample, sequenced in a study of blood T cells in healthy people across ages. Using a J-beta primer mix together with a sample-barcoded 5' primer, a second PCR was run for about 7 to 12 cycles. TCRdb re-called the 5' RACE reads with MiXCR, one entry per CDR3 protein. In the table there are around 800,000 distinct CDR3 sequences, roughly 25% of which are singletons. This sample also belongs to another study, concerning T cells of mothers and their children.

Sequences were obtained from blood. These receptor sequences come from a boy aged 10-17 years in good health.

This clonotype was picked up a small number of times. The chain combines TRBV5-1 with TRBJ2-3; D remains ambiguous. Looked up from germline, CDR1 is SGHRS and CDR2 is YFSETQ. The V gene lost 5 bases and the J gene lost 3 bases, with 10 bases spanning the gap. This CDR3 contains 13 residues. This chain's CDR3 is CASRSSVTDTQYF. CDR3 DNA sequence: TGCGCCAGCAGATCAAGCGTAACAGATACGCAGTATTTT.

This clonotype was counted only a few times. The V gene is TRBV29-1, the J gene TRBJ1-3, with D possibly TRBD1 on 5 matching bases. The V gene lost 5 bases and the J gene lost 1 base, with 12 bases spanning the gap. Germline CDR1 reads SQVTM; CDR2 reads ANQGSEA. The CDR3 spans 14 residues. The CDR3 bases are TGCAGCGTTTTAGGGACGGATTCTGGAAACACCATATATTTT. Translated: CSVLGTDSGNTIYF.

V and J are TRBV19 and TRBJ1-5; D is unresolved. Trimming removed 7 bases at V and 7 bases at J, with 11 bases between. This CDR3 has 12 residues. Germline V gene sequence: CDR1 LNHDA, CDR2 SQIVND (reference sequence). The CDR3 loop reads CASMRADQPQHF. CDR3 DNA sequence: TGTGCCAGTATGAGGGCAGACCAGCCCCAGCATTTT.

The V call is TRBV28, the J call TRBJ2-1; 7 nucleotides line up with TRBD1. The junction had 6 bases not matched to a gene; V was cut back by 4 bases and J by 0 bases. From germline, CDR1 is MDHEN and CDR2 SYDVKM. The CDR3 is made up of 16 amino acids. This CDR3 reads CASSSRGQRSYNEQFF. CDR3 DNA: TGTGCCAGCAGTTCTAGGGGACAGCGCTCCTACAATGAGCAGTTCTTC.

The rearrangement links TRBV7-8 to TRBJ2-7; D is possibly TRBD1 or TRBD2 (5 bases each). Per germline, CDR1 SGHVS and CDR2 FQNEAQ. Trimming stripped 1 base from V and 4 bases from J, with 14 bases between. The CDR3 is 15 amino acids. Written as DNA, the CDR3 is TGTGCCAGCAGCTTAGTCAGTCGGGGCGGATACGAGCAGTACTTC. Its translation is CASSLVSRGGYEQYF.

The rearrangement links TRBV12-3 or TRBV12-4 to TRBJ2-5; D gene ambiguous. The V and J ends lost 6 bases and 9 bases respectively, with 20 bases between them. This CDR3 comprises 14 residues. Here the CDR3 reads CASSPYGSGNPQYF. The CDR3 coding sequence is TGTGCCAGCAGCCCCTACGGCAGTGGGAATCCCCAGTACTTC.

CDR3: CASTATGGASGANVLTF. The CDR3 DNA follows: TGTGCCAGCACCGCAACGGGGGGCGCATCTGGGGCCAACGTCCTGACTTTC. The chain joins TRBV11-2 to TRBJ2-6, with a tentative D call TRBD2 (7 bases). The ends were cut back, 7 bases at V and 1 base at J, with 17 bases in the middle. The CDR3 length is 17 residues. Germline V lookup: CDR1 SGHAT, CDR2 FQNNGV.

The CDR3 loop reads CSVDRGNYGYTF. The CDR3 DNA sequence: TGCAGCGTTGATCGGGGAAACTATGGCTACACCTTC. V usage is TRBV29-1 and J usage is TRBJ1-2; D gene unclear. The CDR3 spans 12 residues. With 3 bases removed from V and 2 bases from J, the gap between germline ends came to 7 bases. Germline V CDR1 and CDR2: SQVTM, ANQGSEA.

The rearrangement links TRBV12-3 or TRBV12-4 to TRBJ2-5; 10 positions match TRBD2. Germline trimming cut 5 bases from V and 4 bases from J; bases unmatched to any gene: 7. The CDR3 contains 15 residues. In DNA form, the CDR3 reads TGTGCCAGCAGTCCCTGGACTAGCGGTATAGAGACCCAGTACTTC. This gives the protein CASSPWTSGIETQYF.

This clonotype appeared a few times. The chain employs TRBV19 and TRBJ2-5, with 7 bases aligning to TRBD2. The end of the DNA is better explained by TRBJ2-7, so the J call may be wrong. The CDR3 contains 13 residues. CDR1 and CDR2 (germline): LNHDA, SQIVND (reference sequence). The CDR3 nucleotides read TGTGCCAGTAGTATGGGAGGGCCGTACGAGCAGTACTTC. Translating it yields CASSMGGPYEQYF.